A selection of T cell receptor beta chains follows, all from one sample in a study of cytomegalovirus exposure and HLA in healthy donors. The method was immunoSEQ multiplex PCR; TCRdb's version includes in-frame clones alone and lacks a portion of them. The sample lists about 190,000 clones, around 90% occurring once. The specimen sequenced was PBMCs. All receptors derive from a boy younger than 10 in good health and CMV-seronegative. CDR3s include the opening cysteine and the closing phenylalanine or tryptophan. Fields, in order: J gene, D gene, V gene, clone size, CDR3 DNA, CDR3 protein. D genes are given only for firm matches. Clone size is not always given. Where it is, it says once, few, many or a class for expanded clones.

TRBJ2-7 | TRBD2 | TRBV30 | . | TGTGCCGTCACTAGCGGGAGTTACGAGCAGTACTTC | CAVTSGSYEQYF
TRBJ2-5 | TRBD2 | TRBV28 | . | TGTGCCAGCAGTTCTCTTAGCGGGTTGAAAGAGACCCAGTACTTC | CASSSLSGLKETQYF
TRBJ2-7 | . | TRBV2 | . | TGTGCCAGCAGTGCTACAGGGCCCCAAACCTACGAGCAGTACTTC | CASSATGPQTYEQYF
TRBJ1-2 | TRBD1 | TRBV29-1 | . | TGCAGCGCGGGCGACAGGGTTAACTATGGCTACACCTTC | CSAGDRVNYGYTF
TRBJ2-1 | . | TRBV5-6 | few | TGTGCCAGCAGCTTGTCTGAGCTTGGTGAGCAGTTCTTC | CASSLSELGEQFF
TRBJ2-7 | TRBD1 | TRBV29-1 | . | TGCAGCGCGACAGGGAGCTACGAGCAGTACTTC | CSATGSYEQYF
TRBJ1-2 | TRBD1 | TRBV6-5 | . | TGTGCCAGCAGTGACCTAGGGACAGGGACTGGCTACACCTTC | CASSDLGTGTGYTF
TRBJ2-2 | TRBD1 | TRBV15 | . | TGTGCCACCAGCAGAGGGGGGACAGGGAACACCGGGGAGCTGTTTTTT | CATSRGGTGNTGELFF
TRBJ1-1 | . | TRBV5-4 | . | TGTGCCAGCAGCCCCGATAGCGGCACTGAAGCTTTCTTT | CASSPDSGTEAFF
TRBJ1-1 | TRBD1 | TRBV7-8 | few | TGTGCCAGCAGCCTTACCAACAGGGGGTCTGAAGCTTTCTTT | CASSLTNRGSEAFF
TRBJ2-1 | . | TRBV5-1 | . | TGCGCCAGCAGCTTGGGACTGGAGCACAATGAGCAGTTCTTC | CASSLGLEHNEQFF
TRBJ1-6 | . | TRBV5-1 | . | TGCGCCAGCAGGCCGCGGCCTCTGCCCAATTCACCCCTCCACTTT | CASRPRPLPNSPLHF
TRBJ2-5 | . | TRBV20-1 | once | TGCAGTGCTACCAGCGCGGAGACCCAGTACTTC | CSATSAETQYF
TRBJ2-7 | TRBD1 | TRBV7-6 | . | TGTGCCAGCAGCTTACCCGGACAGGGACCCGAGCAGTACTTC | CASSLPGQGPEQYF
TRBJ2-7 | . | TRBV29-1 | . | TGCAGCGTCGAGGTCCCAGCCTCACGGTACGAGCAGTACTTC | CSVEVPASRYEQYF
TRBJ2-1 | TRBD1 | TRBV19 | . | TGTGCCAGTAGCTGGGGACAGGGACCCTACAATGAGCAGTTCTTC | CASSWGQGPYNEQFF
TRBJ2-1 | TRBD2 | TRBV19 | . | TGTGCCAGTAGTTTACAAAGAGGGGGACTAGCGGGAAATATTGAGCAGTTCTTC | CASSLQRGGLAGNIEQFF
TRBJ2-1 | . | TRBV10-3 | . | TGTGCCATCAGTGATTATGAGGCTTGCAATGAGCAGTTCTTC | CAISDYEACNEQFF
TRBJ2-5 | . | TRBV5-6 | . | TGTGCCAGCAGCTTAGGGCCAGGGGGGGAGACCCAGTACTTC | CASSLGPGGETQYF
TRBJ1-2 | . | TRBV5-4 | once | TGTGCCAGCAGCTTGGCGGGGGGGGACGGCTACACCTTC | CASSLAGGDGYTF
TRBJ2-7 | TRBD1 | TRBV7-9 | . | TGTTCCAGCAGCCCAAGACGTTTTACAGGGGCCGATTCCTACGAGCAGTACTTC | CSSSPRRFTGADSYEQYF
TRBJ1-2 | . | TRBV5-4 | . | TGTGCCAGCAGCTTGCAAGGGGTCCTTAACTATGGCTACACCTTC | CASSLQGVLNYGYTF
TRBJ2-1 | . | TRBV29-1 | . | TGCAGCGCCCTAATAACAGGGATTGGGCAGTTCTTC | CSALITGIGQFF
TRBJ2-1 | . | TRBV29-1 | . | TGCAGCGTTGGGACAGAGGGTGAGCAGTTCTTC | CSVGTEGEQFF
TRBJ2-5 | TRBD1 | TRBV5-1 | . | TGCGCCAGCAGCCGAGACAGGGGGCGAGAGACCCAGTACTTC | CASSRDRGRETQYF
TRBJ2-7 | TRBD1 | TRBV7-9 | . | TGTGCCAGCAGCTCACAACCGTCCGGGACAGGGCACTACGAGCAGTACTTC | CASSSQPSGTGHYEQYF
TRBJ1-2 | . | TRBV28 | . | TGTGCCAGCAGTTTGGGACGGGGGATGAGTGGCTACACCTTC | CASSLGRGMSGYTF
TRBJ1-4 | . | TRBV21-1 | . | TGTGCCAGCAGCAAAGAGTGGGGCAGGGGGGTAGAAAAACTGTTTTTT | CASSKEWGRGVEKLFF
TRBJ2-7 | TRBD2 | TRBV5-4 | few | TGTGCCAGCAGCTTGAGGACTAGCGGGCTCTCCGAGCAGTACTTC | CASSLRTSGLSEQYF
TRBJ2-7 | TRBD1 | TRBV2 | . | TGTGCCAGCAGTGAAGCCCTTCCCGGGACAGGGGAGCGCTACGAGCAGTACTTC | CASSEALPGTGERYEQYF
TRBJ1-3 | . | TRBV7-6 | . | TGTGCCAGCAGCTTAGCGCGGAGCTCTGGAAACACCATATATTTT | CASSLARSSGNTIYF
TRBJ1-1 | TRBD1 | TRBV10-1 | once | TGCGCCAGCAGGGGGGACCGGGACAGGGCCACTGAAGCTTTCTTT | CASRGDRDRATEAFF
TRBJ2-2 | TRBD1 | TRBV30 | . | TGTGCCTGGAAGGAGACAGGGGGTCTTGTCGGGGAGCTGTTTTTT | CAWKETGGLVGELFF
TRBJ1-6 | TRBD1 | TRBV5-1 | . | TGCGCCAGCAGCCGGGGCGGACAGGGTAATTCACCCCTCCACTTT | CASSRGGQGNSPLHF
TRBJ2-7 | TRBD2 | TRBV18 | . | TGTGCCAGCTCACCTACTTCTAGCGGCTACGAGCAGTACTTC | CASSPTSSGYEQYF
TRBJ2-7 | . | TRBV7-2 | . | TGTGCCAGCAGCCAGCCAGGGGACCTAGTCCACGAGCAGTACTTC | CASSQPGDLVHEQYF
TRBJ1-6 | . | TRBV5-1 | . | TGCGCCAGCAGCTTGGATTCGGGGAGCTCCTATAATTCACCCCTCCACTTT | CASSLDSGSSYNSPLHF
TRBJ2-7 | . | TRBV11-2 | . | TGTGCCAGCAGCCCCGCCCCTCAGGGGATTCGCAACGAGCAGTACTTC | CASSPAPQGIRNEQYF
TRBJ2-7 | . | TRBV2 | . | TGTGCCAGCAGTGAAGGGGGGGAATTGAAGTTCGAGCAGTACTTC | CASSEGGELKFEQYF
TRBJ2-5 | . | TRBV19 | . | TGTGCCAGTAGTAGACAGGATAGAGCCATCCAAGAGACCCAGTACTTC | CASSRQDRAIQETQYF
TRBJ2-1 | TRBD2 | TRBV5-4 | . | TGTGCCAGCATGACTAGCGGGAACTCCCCCGCCTACAATGAGCAGTTCTTC | CASMTSGNSPAYNEQFF
TRBJ2-1 | TRBD2 | TRBV27 | . | TGTGCCAGCAGGACTAGCGCTACCTACAATGAGCAGTTCTTC | CASRTSATYNEQFF
TRBJ1-1 | . | TRBV5-1 | . | TGCGCCAGCAGCTTGTCCCCCGGGGAGAACACTGAAGCTTTCTTT | CASSLSPGENTEAFF
TRBJ2-1 | . | TRBV29-1 | . | TGCAGCGTTCAGTTTGGCGGGGATTACAATGAGCAGTTCTTC | CSVQFGGDYNEQFF
TRBJ2-3 | TRBD2 | TRBV4-1 | few | TGCGCCAGCTGTAGCGGGAGGGCTGTAGATACGCAGTATTTT | CASCSGRAVDTQYF
TRBJ2-7 | TRBD1 | TRBV4-1 | . | TGCGCCAGCAGCCAAGAGGGACAGGGCAGTACTAGTGAGCAGTACTTC | CASSQEGQGSTSEQYF
TRBJ2-3 | . | TRBV15 | . | TGTGCCACCAGCAGACCTCGGGATACGCAGTATTTT | CATSRPRDTQYF
TRBJ1-1 | TRBD1 | TRBV27 | . | TGTGCCAGCAGAGACAGGGGTCGAGTGAACACTGAAGCTTTCTTT | CASRDRGRVNTEAFF
TRBJ2-1 | . | TRBV28 | . | TGTGCCAGCAGTTCTAGCATAGCATCCACTACTAGAGAGGAGCAGTTCTTC | CASSSSIASTTREEQFF
TRBJ2-1 | . | TRBV10-3 | . | TGTGCCATCAAAGACCTAGCGGAGCAGTTCTTC | CAIKDLAEQFF
TRBJ2-3 | . | TRBV29-1 | . | TGCAGCGCAACAGGGACCATCACAGATACGCAGTATTTT | CSATGTITDTQYF
TRBJ2-3 | . | TRBV4-2 | . | TGTGCCAGCAGCCAAGAAGGGGGTAATAGGTATTTT | CASSQEGGNRYF
TRBJ1-2 | . | TRBV25-1 | . | TGTGCCAGCAAAAAGACAGGAGTTAACTATGGCTACACCTTC | CASKKTGVNYGYTF
TRBJ2-5 | TRBD2 | TRBV7-9 | few | TGTGCCAGCACCCCCCCCGCGGGAGAGAAGACCCAGTACTTC | CASTPPAGEKTQYF
TRBJ2-3 | . | TRBV21-1 | . | TGTGCCAGCAGCATATCCTACGGAACCCCTAGGGATACGCAGTATTTT | CASSISYGTPRDTQYF
TRBJ1-1 | TRBD1 | TRBV28 | once | TGTGCCAGCAGCCAGACAGGGGGGGCTGAAGCTTTCTTT | CASSQTGGAEAFF
TRBJ2-7 | . | TRBV2 | . | TGTGCCAGCGCACGGAGGGACGAGCAGTACTTC | CASARRDEQYF